The source of this TCR beta chain is a study of regulatory T cells in long-lasting Graves disease. Study-wide results and caveats: There were preferences for TRBV28, TRBJ1-2 and TRBJ2-5 in persistent disease.

Arm-PCR of CDR3 regions and iRepertoire HTBI primers were used to build TCR beta libraries. TCRdb re-derived calls from the multiplex PCR reads in MiXCR, one entry per CDR3 protein. This table holds approximately 470,000 distinct CDR3 sequences, 15% to 20% found once. Time point indicated: newly diagnosed GD, antithyroid drugs for less than 3 months. The authors made the TCR library using RNA they extracted from PBMCs. Concerning this clonotype itself: Its target is not known.

This CDR3 is built from 15 residues. Germline V lookup: CDR1 MGHDK, CDR2 SYGVNS. The V gene end was trimmed by 4 bases and the J gene end by 3 bases; junction bases not matched to a gene: 5. This same sample was also taken into another study, of T cells in Graves' hyperthyroidism and ophthalmopathy. That source adds: Hyperthyroidism was newly diagnosed in patients aged 18 to 65 (duration under 2 months). Using the HTBI primer set, a first-round RT-PCR was run on the TCR CDR3.

The clonotype originates from a man in his forties with Graves disease. The J gene is TRBJ2-3, the V gene TRBV25-1; 9 bases agree with TRBD2. The sample in question was peripheral blood mononuclear cells (PBMCs), obtained at new diagnosis, from a patient treated with antithyroid drugs. The CDR3 loop reads CASSGLSGRTDTQYF. DNA for the CDR3: TGTGCCAGCAGTGGTCTAAGCGGGAGGACAGATACGCAGTATTTT. Variable domain in full (rest from reference TRBV25-1 and TRBJ2-3): EADIYQTPRYLVIGTGKKITLECSQTMGHDKMYWYQQDPGMELHLIHYSYGVNSTEKGDLSSESTVSRIRTEHFPLTLESARPSHTSQYLCASSGLSGRTDTQYFGPGTRLTVL.